The 15 T cell receptor beta chains below come from one sample, sequenced in a study of T cells in women clearing cervical HPV infection (dated by TCRdb to 2017 to 2018). The protocol used for the library was the immunoSEQ multiplex PCR assay. TCRdb took this table from immuneACCESS and kept in-frame rearrangements with V and J called. Such tables lack part of the clones; where checked against another copy, unresolved V genes explain under half of the gap, and the rest is unexplained. The sample's own table lists 25,000 to 35,000 clones. The ten biggest clones cover 15% to 20% of the sample. The sample comprised blood buffy coat. Receptors originate from a woman aged 18-70 years with a cervical HPV16 infection that either progressed to CIN3+ or cleared (not recorded which).

Remarks on this clone: The read stops 3 residues short of the end of the CDR3; the missing end is completed from the germline J gene. The rearrangement links TRBV19 to TRBJ1-5; TRBD1 might be the D (5 bases). Germline CDR1 reads LNHDA; CDR2 reads SQIVND (reference sequence). The length of the CDR3 is 16 residues. The ends were cut back, 3 bases at V and 6 bases at J, with 18 bases in the middle. The sequenced CDR3 bases are TGTGCCAGTAGTATCCGGTCGGGCCAGGGTAGTCAGCCC. Translating it yields CASSIRSGQGSQP. The CDR3 in full is CASSIRSGQGSQPQHF.

Notes on this clone: The CDR3 extends 3 residues past the end of the read, so its final part is completed from the germline J gene. The chain joins TRBV4-1 to TRBJ1-1; 7 nucleotides align to TRBD1. The CDR3 spans 13 residues. Germline CDR1 is MGHRA and CDR2 is YSYEKL. The covered CDR3 bases are TGCGCCAGCAGCCTTCTCGACAGGGACAAG. Protein: CASSLLDRDK. The whole CDR3 sequence is CASSLLDRDKAFF.

Concerning this clone: With the read ending 3 residues before the CDR3 end, the germline J gene is used to fill in that end. V and J are TRBV7-9 and TRBJ1-2; perhaps TRBD1 as D (5 bases). V lost 2 bases and J 5 bases, leaving 15 bases between the germline ends. This CDR3 spans 15 amino acids. CDR1 is SEHNR, CDR2 FQNEAQ, per germline (reference sequence). The chain's CDR3 is CASSLYDREGYGYTF. Incomplete CDR3 DNA: TGTGCCAGCAGCTTATATGACAGAGAAGGGTATGGC. Based on the CDR3 plus reference TRBV7-9 and TRBJ1-2, the full variable domain is DTGVSQNPRHKITKRGQNVTFRCDPISEHNRLYWYRQTLGQGPEFLTYFQNEAQLEKSRLLSDRFSAERPKGSFSTLEIQRTEQGDSAMYLCASSLYDREGYGYTFGSGTRLTVV.

With regard to this clone: The DNA ends 3 residues before the CDR3 does, and the rest of the CDR3 is filled in from the germline J gene. The chain links TRBV20-1 to TRBJ1-1, with 9 bases fitting TRBD1. J gave up 0 bases and V 1 base, and 6 bases lay outside the gene matches. This CDR3 is built from 16 residues. Per the germline V gene, CDR1 is DFQATT and CDR2 is SNEGSKA (reference sequence). CDR3 loop: CSARGFRDRVNTEAFF. CDR3 bases read: TGCAGTGCTAGAGGTTTTCGGGACAGGGTGAACACTGAA.

Details on this clone: The CDR3 extends 3 residues past the end of the read, so its final part is completed from the germline J gene. The rearrangement links TRBV4-1 to TRBJ2-7; 9 bases are a match to TRBD2. Germline CDR1 and CDR2: MGHRA and YSYEKL. V trimming: 0 bases; J trimming: 2 bases; junction bases outside the gene matches: 5. CDR3 length equals 16 residues. CDR3 DNA (partial): TGCGCCAGCAGCCAAGATCACCGCGGGGGGGCCTACGAG. It specifies CASSQDHRGGAYE. The complete CDR3 reads CASSQDHRGGAYEQYF.

As regards this clone: Read data end 3 residues before the CDR3 end; the end is taken from the germline J gene. The chain combines TRBV6-2 or TRBV6-3 with TRBJ2-7; TRBD2 aligns across 10 bases. Germline V gene data show CDR1 as MNHEY and CDR2 as SVGEGT. The V gene end was trimmed by 2 bases and the J gene end by 5 bases; junction bases not matched to a gene: 9. The CDR3 is 16 residues long. This chain's CDR3 is CASSYGVSGGLNEQYF. The covered CDR3 bases are TGTGCCAGCAGTTACGGTGTTAGCGGGGGGCTCAACGAG.

Worth noting for this clone: Read sequence stops 3 residues before the CDR3 end, and the germline J gene provides the missing end. This chain joins TRBV24-1 and TRBJ2-1; 10 nucleotides agree with TRBD2. Trimming cost V 7 bases and J 5 bases; bases outside gene matches: 7. The CDR3 sequence is 15 residues long. Germline loops: CDR1 KGHDR, CDR2 SFDVKD. CDR3 amino acids: CATSLTSGVNNEQFF. Partial CDR3 DNA: TGTGCCACCAGCCTAACTAGCGGGGTCAACAATGAG.

The CDR3 sequence: CASSSGLAGGYNEQFF. The CDR3 bases that were read are TGTGCCAGTAGTTCGGGACTAGCGGGGGGGTACAATGAG. The chain combines TRBV19 with TRBJ2-1, with TRBD2 matching over 16 bases. The read gets to within 3 residues of the CDR3 end, and the germline J gene fills in the rest. The V gene's germline CDR1 is LNHDA and CDR2 SQIVND (reference sequence). This CDR3 is built from 16 residues. Germline trimming cut 5 bases from V and 4 bases from J; bases unmatched to any gene: 2.

Its frequency marks this clone as large (0.1 to 1%). Sequencing ends 3 residues short of the CDR3 end; the germline J gene provides the rest. This chain links TRBV12-3 or TRBV12-4 with TRBJ2-7; maybe TRBD2 (5 bases). V dropped 1 base and J dropped 5 bases, with 9 bases sitting between them. The CDR3 is made up of 13 amino acids. The sequenced part of the CDR3 DNA is TGTGCCAGCAGTTTAGGGACTCCCCACGAG. Its translation: CASSLGTPHE. The whole CDR3 reads CASSLGTPHEQYF.

Notes on this clone: The read gets to within 3 residues of the CDR3 end, and the germline J gene fills in the rest. The chain combines TRBV4-2 with TRBJ2-7, with D possibly being TRBD1 or TRBD2 (6 bases each). Deletions cut 0 bases from V and 0 bases from J, with 15 bases between. Germline V gene sequence: CDR1 LGHNA, CDR2 YNFKEQ. The CDR3 length is 17 residues. This CDR3 reads CASSQDSAGHSSYEQYF. CDR3 bases read: TGTGCCAGCAGCCAAGATTCGGCGGGACACAGCTCCTACGAG.

For this clone: The sequence runs out 3 residues before the end of the CDR3; the remainder is reconstructed from the germline J gene. The chain carries TRBV19 and TRBJ1-4; D call uncertain. This CDR3 is 13 amino acids long. Germline V gene sequence: CDR1 LNHDA, CDR2 SQIVND (reference sequence). Trimming left V 4 bases short and J 8 bases short, with 11 bases between. The CDR3 bases that were read are TGTGCCAGTAGTAGCGGGGTTAGGGAAAAA. Residues: CASSSGVREK. The whole CDR3 sequence reads CASSSGVREKLFF.

Of note for this clone: An end of the junction does not agree with germline; a read error may underlie this. With the read ending 3 residues before the CDR3 end, the germline J gene is used to fill in that end. The sample carries other DNA sequences with the same CDR3. This rearrangement joins TRBV11-2 to TRBJ1-2, with 9 nucleotides matching TRBD1. Germline V gives CDR1 SGHAT, CDR2 FQNNGV. The CDR3 loop spans 14 amino acids. CDR3 sequence reads: CASSVDRGSGGYTF. The sequenced part of the CDR3 DNA is TGTGCCAGCAGCGTAGACAGGGGGTCTGGAGGT.

As for this clone: The observed sequence ends 3 residues before the CDR3 terminus, with the missing tail filled in from the germline J gene. J is TRBJ2-2 and V is TRBV5-1, with unresolved D. The CDR3 is 16 amino acids. CDR1 is SGHRS, CDR2 YFSETQ, per germline. The CDR3 spells CASSLAKSATNEKLFF. The DNA read from the CDR3 is TGCGCCAGCAGCTTGGCGAAAAGTGCAACTAATGAAAAG.

As to this clone: The read ends 3 residues before the CDR3 terminus; that terminus is restored from the germline J gene. This sequence joins TRBV13 and TRBJ2-2, with 7 bases lining up with TRBD2. Per the germline V gene, CDR1 is PRHDT and CDR2 is FYEKMQ (reference sequence). Unmatched junction bases numbered 12, after V lost 4 bases and J lost 1 base. CDR3 length: 18 residues. CDR3 DNA (partial): TGTGCCAGCAGCTCCCGGACTGGCTGGGGGGGGAACACCGGGGAG. Translation gives CASSSRTGWGGNTGE. The whole CDR3 protein reads CASSSRTGWGGNTGELFF.

CDR3 in amino acids: CSARRGNYGYTF. The covered CDR3 bases are TGCAGTGCTAGAAGGGGAAACTATGGC. V and J are TRBV20-1 and TRBJ1-2; a weak D match, TRBD1 (5 bases). The observed sequence ends 3 residues before the CDR3 terminus, with the missing tail filled in from the germline J gene. Looked up from germline, CDR1 is DFQATT and CDR2 is SNEGSKA (reference sequence). V lost 2 bases to trimming and J lost 2 bases, with 6 bases between them. The CDR3 has 12 amino acids.